What follows are 9 T cell receptor beta chains derived from one specimen sequenced in a study of post-analysis software for immune sequencing data. Study-level points and caveats: Controls had lower frequencies than patients of four or five TRBV segments, which included TRBV5-6, TRBV5-1 and TRBV20-1.

These receptors' antigens are unknown. cDNA libraries for TCR beta contained unique molecular identifiers. TCRdb re-analysed the PCR reads in MiXCR, keeping a single row per CDR3 protein. This sample yields 750,000 to 950,000 distinct CDR3 sequences, of which approximately 44% are seen a single time; roughly 4.9% belongs to the top ten. The sample consisted of blood. Receptors were obtained from a girl between 10 and 17 years old with multiple sclerosis.

V usage is TRBV29-1 and J usage is TRBJ2-5; a possible D gene is TRBD1 (8 bases). The CDR3 consists of 14 residues. Germline V gives CDR1 SQVTM, CDR2 ANQGSEA. V dropped 4 bases and J dropped 4 bases, with 16 bases sitting between them. CDR3 nucleotides: TGCAGCGTTGGGACAGGGAGGGACGGAGAGACCCAGTACTTC. Residues: CSVGTGRDGETQYF.

The rearrangement uses TRBV29-1 and TRBJ2-5; perhaps TRBD2 as D (5 bases). CDR1 SQVTM and CDR2 ANQGSEA come from the germline V gene. V dropped 6 bases and J dropped 11 bases, with 16 bases sitting between them. This CDR3 has 11 residues. CDR3 DNA: TGCAGCGTCGTAGACGGGGTGGAGCAGTACTTC. This codes for CSVVDGVEQYF.

The chain carries TRBV15 and TRBJ2-1, with TRBD2 matching over 14 bases. CDR1 is LNHNV and CDR2 is YYDKDF in the germline V gene (reference sequence). The CDR3 is made up of 15 amino acids. V was clipped by 1 base and J by 10 bases; unmatched bases: 3. CDR3 residues: CATSRGGTSGGEQFF. Here the CDR3 DNA reads TGTGCCACCAGCAGAGGAGGGACTAGCGGGGGAGAGCAGTTCTTC.

This clonotype was picked up a small number of times. The rearrangement links TRBV27 to TRBJ1-1, with TRBD1 as a possible D gene (5 bases). Germline loops: CDR1 MNHEY, CDR2 SMNVEV (reference sequence). V shed 6 bases and J shed 1 base, with 9 bases lying between them. CDR3 size: 13 residues. The CDR3 DNA reads as TGTGCCAGCAGGGGTAGGGGGAACACTGAAGCTTTCTTT. It translates to CASRGRGNTEAFF.

This chain links TRBV5-1 with TRBJ1-1; D gene unclear. Germline V gene data show CDR1 as SGHRS and CDR2 as YFSETQ. Between the trimmed V and J ends, which lost 0 bases and 1 base, there was a span of 16 bases. This CDR3 has 17 amino acids. The DNA for the CDR3 is TGCGCCAGCAGCTTGGTGACCGCCACTGCGGGGAACACTGAAGCTTTCTTT. Translation gives CASSLVTATAGNTEAFF.

There are a few counts of this clonotype. V gene TRBV20-1 combines with J gene TRBJ2-3; 9 nucleotides align to TRBD1. The CDR3 has 14 amino acids. Losses at the gene ends were 3 bases for V and 4 bases for J; bases not matched to a gene: 5. The germline V gene has CDR1 DFQATT and CDR2 SNEGSKA (reference sequence). CDR3 nucleotide sequence: TGCAGTGCTAGGGACAGGGGTAAAGCAGATACGCAGTATTTT. This encodes CSARDRGKADTQYF.

The chain carries TRBV20-1 and TRBJ2-7, with 7 bases aligning to TRBD1. Germline CDR1 DFQATT, CDR2 SNEGSKA (reference sequence). Trimming took 3 bases from V and 0 from J; bases not matched to a gene: 8. The length of the CDR3 is 15 residues. The CDR3 spells CSASAGTASSYEQYF. The CDR3 DNA reads as TGCAGTGCTAGTGCCGGGACAGCTAGCTCCTACGAGCAGTACTTC.

The V gene is TRBV6-6, the J gene TRBJ1-6; D uncertain. V was trimmed by 6 bases and J by 7 bases, leaving 22 bases between them. The CDR3 has 17 residues. In germline, CDR1 is MNHNY, CDR2 SVGAGI (reference sequence). The CDR3 coding sequence is TGTGCCAGCAGCGATGGATTGAGTCTCAAGACGAATTCACCCCTCCACTTT. It translates to CASSDGLSLKTNSPLHF.

V gene TRBV20-1 combines with J gene TRBJ1-2; maybe TRBD1 (5 bases). CDR1 is DFQATT, CDR2 SNEGSKA, per germline (reference sequence). V lost 6 bases and J lost 8, with 19 bases in between. The CDR3 has 13 residues. The CDR3 region has the DNA TGCAGTGCCCCCGGGGCCAGGGCTGGAGGCTACACCTTC. This encodes CSAPGARAGGYTF.